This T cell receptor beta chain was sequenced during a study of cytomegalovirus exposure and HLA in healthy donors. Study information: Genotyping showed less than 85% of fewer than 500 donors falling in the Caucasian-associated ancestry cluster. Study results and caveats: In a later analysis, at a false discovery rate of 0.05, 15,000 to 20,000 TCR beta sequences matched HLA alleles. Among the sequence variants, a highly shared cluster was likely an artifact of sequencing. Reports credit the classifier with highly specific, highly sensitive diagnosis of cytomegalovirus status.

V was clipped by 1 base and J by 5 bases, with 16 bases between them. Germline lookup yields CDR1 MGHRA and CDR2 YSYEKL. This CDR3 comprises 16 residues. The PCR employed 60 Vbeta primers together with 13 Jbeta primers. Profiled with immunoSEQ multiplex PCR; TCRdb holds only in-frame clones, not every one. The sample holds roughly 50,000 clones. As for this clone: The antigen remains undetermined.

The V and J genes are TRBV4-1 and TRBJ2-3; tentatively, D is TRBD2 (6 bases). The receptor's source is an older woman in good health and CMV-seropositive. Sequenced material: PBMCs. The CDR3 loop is CASSQGWSSAKDTQYF. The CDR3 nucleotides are TGCGCCAGCAGCCAAGGGTGGTCTAGCGCGAAAGATACGCAGTATTTT.